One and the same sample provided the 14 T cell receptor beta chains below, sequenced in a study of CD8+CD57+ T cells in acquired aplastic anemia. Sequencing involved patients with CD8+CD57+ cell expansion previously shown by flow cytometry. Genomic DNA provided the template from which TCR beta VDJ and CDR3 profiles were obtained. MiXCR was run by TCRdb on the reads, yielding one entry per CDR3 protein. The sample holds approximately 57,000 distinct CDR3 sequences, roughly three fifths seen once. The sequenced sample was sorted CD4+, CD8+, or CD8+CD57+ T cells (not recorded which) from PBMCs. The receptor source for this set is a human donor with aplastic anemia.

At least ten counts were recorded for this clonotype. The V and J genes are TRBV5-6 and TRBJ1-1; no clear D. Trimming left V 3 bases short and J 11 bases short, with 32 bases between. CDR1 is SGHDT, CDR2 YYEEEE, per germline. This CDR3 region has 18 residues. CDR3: CASSSRTDMLEGEDMAFF. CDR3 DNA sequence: TGTGCCAGCAGCTCGCGAACTGACATGCTGGAAGGCGAAGATATGGCTTTCTTT.

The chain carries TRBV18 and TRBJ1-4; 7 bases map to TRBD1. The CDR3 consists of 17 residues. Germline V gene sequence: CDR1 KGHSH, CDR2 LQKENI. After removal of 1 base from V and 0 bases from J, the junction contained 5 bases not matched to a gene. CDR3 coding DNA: TGTGCCAGCTCACCACAGGGACAGTATTCAACTAATGAAAAACTGTTTTTT. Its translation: CASSPQGQYSTNEKLFF. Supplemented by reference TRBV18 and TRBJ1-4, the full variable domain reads NAGVMQNPRHLVRRRGQEARLRCSPMKGHSHVYWYRQLPEEGLKFMVYLQKENIIDESGMPKERFSAEFPKEGPSILRIQQVVRGDSAAYFCASSPQGQYSTNEKLFFGSGTQLSVL.

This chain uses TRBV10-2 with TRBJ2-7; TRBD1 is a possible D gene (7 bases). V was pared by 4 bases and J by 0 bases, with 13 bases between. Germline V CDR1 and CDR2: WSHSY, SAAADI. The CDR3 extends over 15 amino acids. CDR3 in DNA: TGCGCCAGCAGTGGTAGACAGGGAGGCTCCTACGAGCAGTACTTC. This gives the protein CASSGRQGGSYEQYF.

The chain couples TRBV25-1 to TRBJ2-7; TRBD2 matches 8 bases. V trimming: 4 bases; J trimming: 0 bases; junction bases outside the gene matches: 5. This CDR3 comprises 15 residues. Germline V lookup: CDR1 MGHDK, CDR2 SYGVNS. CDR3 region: CASSGTGTSSYEQYF. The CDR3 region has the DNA TGTGCCAGCAGTGGAACCGGGACTAGCTCCTACGAGCAGTACTTC.

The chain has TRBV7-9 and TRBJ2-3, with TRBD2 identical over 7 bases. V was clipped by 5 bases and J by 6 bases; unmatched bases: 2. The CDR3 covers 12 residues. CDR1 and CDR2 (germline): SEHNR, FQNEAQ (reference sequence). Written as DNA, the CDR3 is TGTGCCAGCAGCCCCGGGGGGGATACGCAGTATTTT. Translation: CASSPGGDTQYF.

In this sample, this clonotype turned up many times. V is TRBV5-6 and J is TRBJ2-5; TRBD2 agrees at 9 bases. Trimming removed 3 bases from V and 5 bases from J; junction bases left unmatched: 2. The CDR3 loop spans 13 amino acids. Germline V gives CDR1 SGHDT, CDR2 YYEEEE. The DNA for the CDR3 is TGTGCCAGCAGCTCGACTAGCGGTGAGACCCAGTACTTC. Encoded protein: CASSSTSGETQYF.

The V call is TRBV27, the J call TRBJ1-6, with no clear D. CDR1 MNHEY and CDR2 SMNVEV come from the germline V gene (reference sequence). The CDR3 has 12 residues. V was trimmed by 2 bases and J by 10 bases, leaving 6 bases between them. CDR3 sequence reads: CASSLPRSPLHF. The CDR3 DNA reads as TGTGCCAGCAGTTTACCTCGATCACCCCTCCACTTT.

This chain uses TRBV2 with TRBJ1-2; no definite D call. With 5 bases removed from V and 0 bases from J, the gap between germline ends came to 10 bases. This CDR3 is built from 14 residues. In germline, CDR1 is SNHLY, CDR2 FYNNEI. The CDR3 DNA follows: TGTGCCAGCAGTTACTCGAGATCTAACTATGGCTACACCTTC. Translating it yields CASSYSRSNYGYTF.

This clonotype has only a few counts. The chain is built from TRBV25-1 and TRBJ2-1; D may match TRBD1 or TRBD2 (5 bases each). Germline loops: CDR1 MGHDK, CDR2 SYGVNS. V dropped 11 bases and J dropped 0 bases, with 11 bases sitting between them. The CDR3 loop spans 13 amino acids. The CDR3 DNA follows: TGTGCCGGGGGTGAGGGCTCCTACAATGAGCAGTTCTTC. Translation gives CAGGEGSYNEQFF.

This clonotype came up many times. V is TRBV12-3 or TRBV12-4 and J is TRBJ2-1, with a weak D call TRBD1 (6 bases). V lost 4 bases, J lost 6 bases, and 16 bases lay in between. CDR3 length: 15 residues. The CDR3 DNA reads TGTGCCAGCAGTTCCCCCCTCGGGACACTCAATGAGCAGTTCTTC. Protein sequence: CASSSPLGTLNEQFF.

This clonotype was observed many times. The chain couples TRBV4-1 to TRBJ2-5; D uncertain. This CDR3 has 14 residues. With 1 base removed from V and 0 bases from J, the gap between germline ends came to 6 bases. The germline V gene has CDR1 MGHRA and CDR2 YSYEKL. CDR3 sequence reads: CASSQVGYQETQYF. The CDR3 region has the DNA TGCGCCAGCAGCCAAGTAGGGTACCAAGAGACCCAGTACTTC.

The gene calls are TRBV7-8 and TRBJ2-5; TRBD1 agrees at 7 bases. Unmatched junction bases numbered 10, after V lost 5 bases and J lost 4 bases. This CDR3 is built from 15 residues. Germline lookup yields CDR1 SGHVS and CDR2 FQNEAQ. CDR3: CASSQDPTGTETQYF. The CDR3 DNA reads TGTGCCAGCAGCCAAGACCCGACAGGGACAGAGACCCAGTACTTC.

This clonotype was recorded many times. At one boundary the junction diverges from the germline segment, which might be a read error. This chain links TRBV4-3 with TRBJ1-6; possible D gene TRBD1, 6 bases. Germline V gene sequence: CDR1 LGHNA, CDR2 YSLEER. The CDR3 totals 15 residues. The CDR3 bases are TGTGCCAGCAGCCAAGAGGGGGGGTTCGGTTCACCCCTCCACTTT. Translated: CASSQEGGFGSPLHF.

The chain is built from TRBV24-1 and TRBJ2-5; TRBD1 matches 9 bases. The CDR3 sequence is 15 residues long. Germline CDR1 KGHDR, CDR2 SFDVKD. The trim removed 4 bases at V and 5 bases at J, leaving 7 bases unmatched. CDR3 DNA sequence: TGTGCCACCAGTGACCAGCGGACAGGGGAGGAGACCCAGTACTTC. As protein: CATSDQRTGEETQYF.